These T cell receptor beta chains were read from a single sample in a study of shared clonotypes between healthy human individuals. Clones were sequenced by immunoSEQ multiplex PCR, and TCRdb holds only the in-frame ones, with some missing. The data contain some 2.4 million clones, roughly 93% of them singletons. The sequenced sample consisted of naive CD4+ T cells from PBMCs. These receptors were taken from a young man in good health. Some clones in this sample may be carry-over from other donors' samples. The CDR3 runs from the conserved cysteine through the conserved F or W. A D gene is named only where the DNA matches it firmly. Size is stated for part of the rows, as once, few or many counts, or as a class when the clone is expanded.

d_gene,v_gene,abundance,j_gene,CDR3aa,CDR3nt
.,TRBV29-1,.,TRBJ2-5,CSVLGYETQYF,TGCAGCGTTCTGGGATACGAGACCCAGTACTTC
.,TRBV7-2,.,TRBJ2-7,CASSLASTYEQYF,TGTGCCAGCAGCTTAGCGTCGACCTACGAGCAGTACTTC
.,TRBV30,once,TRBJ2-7,CAWSTLGGSYEQYF,TGTGCCTGGAGTACGTTGGGGGGCTCCTACGAGCAGTACTTC
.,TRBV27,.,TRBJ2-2,CASSVSGFTGELFF,TGTGCCAGCAGCGTAAGCGGTTTCACCGGGGAGCTGTTTTTT
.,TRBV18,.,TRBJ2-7,CASSLQGGLPYEQYF,TGTGCCAGCTCACTTCAGGGGGGCCTTCCCTACGAGCAGTACTTC
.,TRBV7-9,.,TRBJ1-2,CASSFPGRNYGYTF,TGTGCCAGCAGCTTTCCGGGACGTAACTATGGCTACACCTTC
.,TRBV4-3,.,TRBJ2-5,CASSQSTGGWETQYF,TGCGCCAGCAGCCAAAGCACGGGGGGCTGGGAGACCCAGTACTTC
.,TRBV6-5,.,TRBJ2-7,CASRDHTTASYEQYF,TGTGCCAGCAGAGATCACACGACAGCCTCCTACGAGCAGTACTTC
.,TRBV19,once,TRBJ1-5,CASSPGGTGIGAQHF,TGTGCCAGTAGTCCTGGGGGGACGGGTATTGGGGCCCAGCATTTT
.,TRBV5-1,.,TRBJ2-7,CASSSPAGSYEQYF,TGCGCCAGCAGCTCGCCGGCCGGCTCCTACGAGCAGTACTTC
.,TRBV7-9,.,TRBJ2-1,CASSLQGQRYNEQFF,TGTGCCAGCAGCCTCCAAGGACAGCGCTACAATGAGCAGTTCTTC
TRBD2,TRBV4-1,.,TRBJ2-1,CASSQEGRPGGYNEQFF,TGCGCCAGCAGCCAAGAAGGGAGGCCGGGGGGGTACAATGAGCAGTTCTTC
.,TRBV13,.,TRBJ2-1,CASSLGGPFGGEQFF,TGTGCCAGCAGCTTAGGCGGGCCCTTTGGCGGTGAGCAGTTCTTC
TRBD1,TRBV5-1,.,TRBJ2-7,CASYRDRGYEQYF,TGCGCCAGTTACCGGGACAGGGGCTACGAGCAGTACTTC
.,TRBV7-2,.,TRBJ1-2,CASSLDPGEREYTF,TGTGCCAGCAGCTTAGACCCTGGGGAACGAGAGTACACCTTC
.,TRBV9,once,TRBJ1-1,CASSVSGSQGTEAFF,TGTGCCAGCAGCGTTTCGGGGTCCCAGGGTACTGAAGCTTTCTTT
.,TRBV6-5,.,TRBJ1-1,CASRDQVTEAFF,TGTGCCAGCCGCGACCAGGTAACTGAAGCTTTCTTT
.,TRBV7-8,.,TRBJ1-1,CASSLPGQREAFF,TGTGCCAGCAGCTTACCTGGACAGCGTGAAGCTTTCTTT
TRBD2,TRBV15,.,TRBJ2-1,CATSNERGSYNEQFF,TGTGCCACCAGCAATGAGCGGGGATCCTACAATGAGCAGTTCTTC
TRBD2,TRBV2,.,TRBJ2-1,CASSGAFSGTPNYNEQFF,TGTGCCAGCAGTGGCGCATTTAGCGGGACCCCCAACTACAATGAGCAGTTCTTC
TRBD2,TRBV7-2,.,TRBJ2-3,CASSLFPGLATDTQYF,TGTGCCAGCAGCTTGTTCCCGGGACTAGCTACAGATACGCAGTATTTT
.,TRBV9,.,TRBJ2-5,CASSRNIGETQYF,TGTGCCAGCAGCCGGAATATCGGAGAGACCCAGTACTTC
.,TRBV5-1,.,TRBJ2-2,CASSPLTTAGSNTGELFF,TGCGCCAGCAGCCCCCTGACCACAGCCGGCAGTAACACCGGGGAGCTGTTTTTT
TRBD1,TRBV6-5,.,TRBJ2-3,CATKTGVGRGDTQYF,TGTGCCACCAAAACAGGGGTCGGAAGGGGAGATACGCAGTATTTT
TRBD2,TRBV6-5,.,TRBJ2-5,CASKWGLAVETQYF,TGTGCCAGCAAATGGGGACTAGCGGTGGAGACCCAGTACTTC
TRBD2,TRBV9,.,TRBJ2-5,CASSPRTSGVQETQYF,TGTGCCAGCAGCCCTAGGACTAGCGGGGTCCAAGAGACCCAGTACTTC
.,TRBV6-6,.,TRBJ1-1,CASSYSSGGQNTEAFF,TGTGCCAGCAGTTATTCTTCCGGGGGTCAGAACACTGAAGCTTTCTTT
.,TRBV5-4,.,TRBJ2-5,CASSHFDGETQYF,TGTGCCAGCTCACACTTCGACGGAGAGACCCAGTACTTC
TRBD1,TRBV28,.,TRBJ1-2,CASRTRTGGGYGYTF,TGTGCCAGCAGAACAAGAACAGGGGGCGGCTATGGCTACACCTTC
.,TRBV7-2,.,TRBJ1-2,CASSLPYGYTF,TGTGCCAGCAGCTTACCCTATGGCTACACCTTC
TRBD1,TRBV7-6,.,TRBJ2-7,CASSREVQGSHEQYF,TGTGCCAGCAGCCGCGAAGTACAGGGGTCTCACGAGCAGTACTTC
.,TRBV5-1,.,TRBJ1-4,CASSLEDSSNEKLFF,TGCGCCAGCAGCCTCGAGGACAGCTCTAATGAAAAACTGTTTTTT
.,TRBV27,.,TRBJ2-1,CASSHGTSLGPHNEQFF,TGTGCCAGCAGCCACGGCACTAGTTTAGGCCCGCACAATGAGCAGTTCTTC
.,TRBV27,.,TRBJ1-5,CASSRASGNQPQHF,TGTGCCAGCAGTCGAGCGTCTGGCAATCAGCCCCAGCATTTT
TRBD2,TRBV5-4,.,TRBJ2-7,CASSWGTSGSLYEQYF,TGTGCCAGCAGCTGGGGGACTAGCGGGAGTCTCTACGAGCAGTACTTC
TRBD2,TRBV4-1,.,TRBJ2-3,CASSQKVASGMSDTQYF,TGCGCCAGCAGCCAAAAGGTAGCTAGCGGGATGTCTGATACGCAGTATTTT
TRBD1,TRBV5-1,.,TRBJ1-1,CASSLAYRGINTEAFF,TGCGCCAGCAGCTTGGCGTACAGGGGGATTAACACTGAAGCTTTCTTT
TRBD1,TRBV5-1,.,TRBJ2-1,CASSLSGTDDEQFF,TGCGCCAGCAGCCTGTCCGGGACAGACGATGAGCAGTTCTTC
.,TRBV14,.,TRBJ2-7,CASSQTIPGLPYEQYF,TGTGCCAGCAGCCAGACTATCCCGGGACTCCCCTACGAGCAGTACTTC
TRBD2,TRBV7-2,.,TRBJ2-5,CASSRTRGRGQTQYF,TGTGCCAGCAGCCGTACCCGCGGGAGAGGACAGACCCAGTACTTC
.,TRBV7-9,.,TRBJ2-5,CASSRETQYF,TGTGCCAGCAGCCGGGAGACCCAGTACTTC
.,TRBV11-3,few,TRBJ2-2,CASSPNTGELFF,TGTGCCAGCAGCCCTAACACCGGGGAGCTGTTTTTT
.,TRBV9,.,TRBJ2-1,CASSVEAYNEQFF,TGTGCCAGCAGCGTAGAGGCCTACAATGAGCAGTTCTTC
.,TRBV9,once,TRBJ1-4,CASSVAPSGGGEKLFF,TGTGCCAGCAGCGTAGCCCCCTCGGGGGGCGGTGAAAAACTGTTTTTT
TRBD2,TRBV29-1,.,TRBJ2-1,CSVGGLGTRAHNEQFF,TGCAGCGTTGGGGGACTAGGGACTAGGGCCCATAATGAGCAGTTCTTC
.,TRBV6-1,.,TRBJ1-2,CASSEGEVLYGYTF,TGTGCCAGCAGTGAAGGGGAAGTCCTCTATGGCTACACCTTC
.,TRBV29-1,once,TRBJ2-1,CSFTRGVGYNEQFF,TGCAGCTTCACAAGGGGGGTAGGTTACAATGAGCAGTTCTTC
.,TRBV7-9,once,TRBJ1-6,CASSSGLSGNSPLHF,TGTGCCAGCAGCTCAGGGCTGTCCGGGAATTCACCCCTCCACTTT
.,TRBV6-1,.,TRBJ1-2,CASTARGAGGYGYTF,TGTGCCAGCACCGCCCGGGGGGCAGGAGGGTATGGCTACACCTTC
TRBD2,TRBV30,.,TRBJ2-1,CAWSTGLAGGEQFF,TGTGCCTGGAGTACCGGACTAGCGGGAGGTGAGCAGTTCTTC
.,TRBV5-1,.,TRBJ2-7,CASSLNGGAYEQYF,TGCGCCAGCAGCTTAAACGGGGGAGCCTACGAGCAGTACTTC
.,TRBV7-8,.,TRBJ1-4,CASRASGASPTNEKLFF,TGTGCCAGCAGGGCTTCCGGGGCAAGCCCAACTAATGAAAAACTGTTTTTT
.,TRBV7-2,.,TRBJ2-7,CASSRPSSYEQYF,TGTGCCAGCAGCCGTCCTAGTAGCTACGAGCAGTACTTC
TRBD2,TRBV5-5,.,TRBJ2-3,CASSVTAGGPLTQYF,TGTGCCAGCAGCGTTACGGCGGGAGGGCCCCTGACGCAGTATTTT